This is a list of T cell receptor beta chains from one sample in a study of cytomegalovirus exposure and HLA in healthy donors. Produced via immunoSEQ multiplex PCR; TCRdb's table is partial and in-frame only. The sample has 150,000 or so clones, approximately 84% seen once. The sample was PBMCs. These TCRs come from a man aged 18 to 35 in good health and CMV-seropositive. The CDR3 runs from the conserved cysteine through the conserved F or W. A D gene is named only where the DNA matches it firmly. Where a row states a size, it is once, few, many or the class of an expanded clone; other rows omit it.

j_call	d_call	v_call	clone_size	cdr3_nt	cdr3_aa
TRBJ2-1	TRBD1	TRBV27	.	TGTGCCAGCAGTACGTACTCCGGACAGGGGAGGAATGAGCAGTTCTTC	CASSTYSGQGRNEQFF
TRBJ2-1	TRBD2	TRBV27	once	TGTGCCAGCTCCGGCGGGGGGCGAAATGAGCAGTTCTTC	CASSGGGRNEQFF
TRBJ1-3	.	TRBV7-3	.	TGTGCCAGCAGCTTAACATCAGGGCTGGCTGGAAACACCATATATTTT	CASSLTSGLAGNTIYF
TRBJ2-4	TRBD2	TRBV7-2	.	TGTGCCAGCAGCTTAACCGGGACTACCAAAAACATTCAGTACTTC	CASSLTGTTKNIQYF
TRBJ1-2	TRBD1	TRBV7-2	.	TGTGCCAGCAGCTTAGCGCCGCGACAGGGAAACTATGGCTACACCTTC	CASSLAPRQGNYGYTF
TRBJ1-6	TRBD1	TRBV6-1	once	TGTGCCAGCAGCGCCGGGACAGGTTTGTCACCCCTCCACTTT	CASSAGTGLSPLHF
TRBJ1-1	TRBD1	TRBV19	.	TGTGCCAGTAGTATCGGGACAGGGCCCATGAACACTGAAGCTTTCTTT	CASSIGTGPMNTEAFF
TRBJ2-7	TRBD1	TRBV9	.	TGTGCCAGCAGCGTCTCGGACAGGAGCGAGCAGTACTTC	CASSVSDRSEQYF
TRBJ2-7	.	TRBV11-3	.	TGTGCCAGCAGCTCATTCAGGGGCTACGAGCAGTACTTC	CASSSFRGYEQYF
TRBJ2-1	.	TRBV6-5	.	TGTGCCAGCAGTTACTCGGGGGCCTCTGATGAGCAGTTCTTC	CASSYSGASDEQFF
TRBJ2-2	TRBD1	TRBV5-6	.	TGTGCCAGCAGCCTCGGACAGGGGACGAACACCGGGGAGCTGTTTTTT	CASSLGQGTNTGELFF
TRBJ1-1	.	TRBV9	once	TGTGCCAGCAGCGTAGTAGACAGCTTACCCAACACTGAAGCTTTCTTT	CASSVVDSLPNTEAFF
TRBJ2-3	.	TRBV7-9	.	TGTGCCAGCAGCTTTCAGGGCTCAACAGATACGCAGTATTTT	CASSFQGSTDTQYF
TRBJ2-2	.	TRBV7-3	.	TGTGCCAGCAGTCCGGACAGAACCGGGGAGCTGTTTTTT	CASSPDRTGELFF
TRBJ2-1	.	TRBV14	.	TGTGCCAGCAGCCAACCGGGTTTCGTGTATGAGCAGTTCTTC	CASSQPGFVYEQFF
TRBJ2-7	.	TRBV19	.	TGTGCCAGTAGTATTGGCAGGGTTTACGAGCAGTACTTC	CASSIGRVYEQYF
TRBJ1-5	TRBD1	TRBV19	.	TGTGCCAGTAGTACCGGGACAGAGACTAATCAGCCCCAGCATTTT	CASSTGTETNQPQHF
TRBJ2-7	.	TRBV25-1	.	TGTGCCAGCAGTGAGTCGGGAGCCTACGAGCAGTACTTC	CASSESGAYEQYF
TRBJ1-2	.	TRBV5-1	.	TGCGCCAGCAGTCCAAGGACAGACTCCTCTAACTATGGCTACACCTTC	CASSPRTDSSNYGYTF
TRBJ1-2	TRBD1	TRBV5-6	.	TGTGCCAGCAGCCCCGGACAGGGAAACTATGGCTACACCTTC	CASSPGQGNYGYTF
TRBJ1-3	.	TRBV6-1	.	TGTGCCAGCAGTACAGGGACGTTACCTGGAAACACCATATATTTT	CASSTGTLPGNTIYF
TRBJ2-7	.	TRBV11-3	.	TGTGCCAGCAGCTTAGGAGGCCAGAGCTACGAGCAGTACTTC	CASSLGGQSYEQYF
TRBJ1-5	.	TRBV4-3	.	TGCGCCAGCAGCCAAGTAGCTCCTCAGGGATCTAGCAATCAGCCCCAGCATTTT	CASSQVAPQGSSNQPQHF
TRBJ1-3	.	TRBV6-6	.	TGTGCCAGCAGTTACACACTGCGGGGAAACACCATATATTTT	CASSYTLRGNTIYF